The clone carrying this TCR beta chain appeared a few times. Trimming took 3 bases from V and 7 from J, leaving 12 bases between them. CDR1 KGHSH and CDR2 LQKENI come from the germline V gene. The CDR3 has 13 amino acids. Libraries were prepared by immunoSEQ multiplex PCR; TCRdb keeps only in-frame clonotypes and omits some of them. The repertoire has about 170,000 clones, around 80% of them found once; the top ten carry around a fifth. This entry comes from a study of blood T cell repertoires in COVID-19. On the study more broadly: Among Cohort 3 donors, those recovered had two negative PCRs, clearance, or symptom resolution. Acute and convalescent COVID-19 samples came from the United States, Italy and Spain.

This sequence joins TRBV18 and TRBJ1-2; D is uncertain. The clonotype was recovered from a woman aged 70-85 years in a cohort exposed to, infected with or recovered from COVID-19 (not recorded which). Specimen: PBMCs or T cells enriched from blood (not recorded which). The CDR3 here is CASSPAIIAGYTF. Written as DNA, the CDR3 is TGTGCCAGCTCACCGGCAATTATAGCTGGCTACACCTTC.